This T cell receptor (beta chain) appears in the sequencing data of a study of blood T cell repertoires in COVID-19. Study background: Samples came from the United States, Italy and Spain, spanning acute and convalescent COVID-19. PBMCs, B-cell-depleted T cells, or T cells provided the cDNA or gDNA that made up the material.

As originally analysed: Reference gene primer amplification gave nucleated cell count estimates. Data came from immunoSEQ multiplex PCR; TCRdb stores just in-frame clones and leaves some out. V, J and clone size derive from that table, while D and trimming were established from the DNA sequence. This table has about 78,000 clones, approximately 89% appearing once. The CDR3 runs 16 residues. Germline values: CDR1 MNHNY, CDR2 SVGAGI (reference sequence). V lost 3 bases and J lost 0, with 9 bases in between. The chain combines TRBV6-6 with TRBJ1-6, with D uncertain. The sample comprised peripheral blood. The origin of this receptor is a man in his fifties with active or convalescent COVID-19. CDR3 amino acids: CASSYRPSSYNSPLHF. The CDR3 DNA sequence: TGTGCCAGCAGTTATCGCCCTAGCTCCTATAATTCACCCCTCCACTTT.